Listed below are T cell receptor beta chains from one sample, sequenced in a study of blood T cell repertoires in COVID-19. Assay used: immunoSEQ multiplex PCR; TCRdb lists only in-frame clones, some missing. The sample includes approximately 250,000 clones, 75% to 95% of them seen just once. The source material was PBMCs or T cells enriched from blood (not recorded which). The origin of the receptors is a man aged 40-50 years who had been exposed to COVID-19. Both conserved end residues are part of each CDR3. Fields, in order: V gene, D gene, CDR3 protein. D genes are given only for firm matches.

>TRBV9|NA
CASSDLNRAGYTF
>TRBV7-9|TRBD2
CASSLLAGANEQFF
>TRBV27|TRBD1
CASSYRGSEAFF
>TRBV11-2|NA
CASSPGLTGTEAFF
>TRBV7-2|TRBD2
CASSSGLAGSEQFF
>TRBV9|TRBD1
CASSVEQGPHEQYF
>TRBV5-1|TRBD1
CASSPGQGASTDTQYF
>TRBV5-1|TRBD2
CASSLERTSGNEQFF
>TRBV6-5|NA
CASSVLATYSYEQYF
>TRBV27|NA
CASSSVDRYYGYTF
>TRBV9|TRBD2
CASSVSSGTADTQYF
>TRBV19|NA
CASSIGGRDYGYTF
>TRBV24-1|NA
CATKASEGNEQFF
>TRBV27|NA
CASTSARGGVNGYTF
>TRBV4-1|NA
CASSQVAPGHMNTEAFF
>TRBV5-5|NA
CASSFSGVNTGELFF
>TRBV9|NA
CASSVGGSGASTDTQYF
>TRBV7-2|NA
CASSFSRSTDTQYF
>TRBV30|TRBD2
CAWGRSTSGSPQNIQYF
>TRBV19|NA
CASSITLRNTEAFF
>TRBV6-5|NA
CASSYPGPAPQHF
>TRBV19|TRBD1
CASSIRGQGYDEQYF
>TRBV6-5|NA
CASSYRGGNQPQHF
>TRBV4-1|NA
CASSHLTGWSGELFF
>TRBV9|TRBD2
CASSETGTSGPYEQYF
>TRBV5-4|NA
CASSLGGGNYGYTF
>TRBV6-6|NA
CASTALNEQFF
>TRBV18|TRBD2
CASSPYYGGGTYNEQFF
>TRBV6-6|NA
CASSYSKQIFYNEQFF
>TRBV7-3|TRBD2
CASSLRAAGAPGEQFF
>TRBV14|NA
CASSQNPSSYNSPLHF
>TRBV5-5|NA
CASSLGEALFNEKLFF
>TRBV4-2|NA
CASSQDFTAPGNTIYF
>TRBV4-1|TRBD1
CASSRPRKGATLNTEAFF
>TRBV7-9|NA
CASSLTGNTEAFF
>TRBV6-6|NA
CASSYSTDTSPYEQYF
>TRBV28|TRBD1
CASSLAGGNEQFF
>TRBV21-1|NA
CASSKAGKGRDYGYTF
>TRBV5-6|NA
CASSLGGGANTGELFF
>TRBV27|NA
CASSLAPSSYNEQFF
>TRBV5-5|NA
CASRGGENTEAFF
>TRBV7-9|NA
CASSLDQSYGYTF
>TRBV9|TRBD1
CASSVDGRGYQGNTIYF
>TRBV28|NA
CASSFEGRFTYGYTF
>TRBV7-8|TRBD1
CASSWDRGNGYTF
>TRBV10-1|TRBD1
CASSESNCGQVDETQYF
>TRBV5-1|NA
CASRAVERGEQFF
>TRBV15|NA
CATSRGRSTEAFF
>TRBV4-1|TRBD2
CASSPGVSGSYEQYF
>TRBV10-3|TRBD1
CAISESTGSSIGYTF
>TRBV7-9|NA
CASSLGTSSYEQYF
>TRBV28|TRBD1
CASSFDRVWHSPLHF
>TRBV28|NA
CASSFSEAGEQFF
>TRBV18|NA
CASSPKRTTLLGSYNEQFF
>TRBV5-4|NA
CASSLKSGAASGNTIYF